Only a few counts were recorded for the clone carrying this T cell receptor (beta chain). The antigen remains undetermined. Time point: persistent/refractory GD, antithyroid drugs over 5 years with positive TRAb. PBMC-derived RNA was used for the TCR library. Per American Thyroid Association guidelines, Graves' disease was diagnosed. The CDR3 runs to 15 residues. The trim removed 4 bases at V and 4 bases at J, leaving 7 bases unmatched. This sample is drawn from a study of regulatory T cells in long-lasting Graves disease. Overall study context: Persistence in Graves' disease denoted antithyroid drug use beyond 5 years alongside positive TSH receptor antibodies.

In building TCR beta libraries, iRepertoire HTBI primers were used together with Arm-PCR of CDR3 regions. Original processing notes: Identification of gene segments yielded around 63 TRBV and 14 TRBJ across samples. TCRdb passed the multiplex PCR reads through MiXCR, listing each CDR3 protein once. The V and J calls shown here were made by TCRdb, not taken from the authors' results. Of about 660,000 distinct CDR3 sequences listed, around 30% are singletons. Findings of the study overall: Clonotypes that were public and shared totalled a few thousand in persistent patients versus 750 to 1,000 in new patients.

This material consisted of peripheral blood mononuclear cells (PBMCs), taken when the disease was refractory, from a patient treated with antithyroid drugs. This sequence joins TRBV12-3 or TRBV12-4 and TRBJ2-7, with 10 bases that match TRBD2. The TCR sequence derives from a female donor with Graves disease. CDR3: CASSSASGSGYEQYF. CDR3 DNA sequence: TGTGCCAGCAGTTCAGCTAGCGGGAGTGGGTACGAGCAGTACTTC.